This TCR beta chain was captured by sequencing in a study of cytomegalovirus exposure and HLA in healthy donors. General study points: TCR beta chains numbering more than 150 were designated cytomegalovirus-associated. It was reported that the classifier diagnosed cytomegalovirus status with high specificity and sensitivity in both the original and validation cohorts. Among the CMV-associated chains, a few were confirmed in vitro as specific for CMV antigens.

Trimming took 6 bases from V and 3 from J; bases not matched to a gene: 14. The CDR3 extends over 17 amino acids. From germline, CDR1 is LNHDA and CDR2 SQIVND (reference sequence). As to this clone: Its target is unknown.

Repertoires were generated with immunoSEQ multiplex PCR, while TCRdb's copy carries only in-frame clones and drops some. The data hold fewer than 300,000 clones, with approximately 87% observed a single time. The V call is TRBV19, the J call TRBJ1-2; 9 bases are a match to TRBD1. The clonotype was recovered from a woman between 18 and 29 years old in good health and CMV-seronegative. Sequencing was performed on PBMCs. This chain's CDR3 is CASSGIGQGKFDYGYTF. The DNA of the CDR3 is TGTGCCAGTAGCGGTATAGGACAGGGGAAATTCGACTATGGCTACACCTTC.